This record concerns one TCR beta chain sequence. Germline loops: CDR1 SGHRS, CDR2 YFSETQ. The CDR3 is 13 residues long. V lost 0 bases and J lost 8, with 11 bases in between. This sample was included in a study of blood T cell repertoires in COVID-19. Study background: The United States, Italy and Spain were the sources of the acute and convalescent COVID-19 samples.

The data were produced by immunoSEQ multiplex PCR, yet TCRdb's version contains in-frame clones alone and is incomplete. The data contain fewer than 300,000 clones, 90% of them singletons. This TCR derives from a woman aged 50 to 60 with COVID-19, enrolled during active disease. Sequenced: peripheral blood. J is TRBJ1-2 and V is TRBV5-1; D may be TRBD1 (5 bases). The CDR3 region is CASSLGQGVGYTF. CDR3 nucleotide sequence: TGCGCCAGCAGCTTGGGCCAGGGCGTAGGCTACACCTTC.